What follows is one T cell receptor beta chain and its context. The CDR3 has 12 amino acids. The V end lost 6 bases, the J end lost 6 bases, and 12 bases lay between the germline ends. Germline values: CDR1 SNHLY, CDR2 FYNNEI. The sample belongs to a study of shared clonotypes between healthy human individuals. Method: immunoSEQ multiplex PCR; TCRdb's copy keeps in-frame clones and lacks some. The sample consists of some 450,000 clones, 60% to 80% of them appearing once. The chain employs TRBV2 and TRBJ2-7; D is perhaps TRBD2 (6 bases). The sequencing input was PBMCs. This receptor was obtained from a woman between 40 and 55 years old in good health. Some clones in this sample may be carry-over from other donors' samples. The CDR3 loop is CASSEFGGEQYF. The CDR3 coding sequence is TGTGCCAGCAGCGAGTTCGGGGGCGAGCAGTACTTC.